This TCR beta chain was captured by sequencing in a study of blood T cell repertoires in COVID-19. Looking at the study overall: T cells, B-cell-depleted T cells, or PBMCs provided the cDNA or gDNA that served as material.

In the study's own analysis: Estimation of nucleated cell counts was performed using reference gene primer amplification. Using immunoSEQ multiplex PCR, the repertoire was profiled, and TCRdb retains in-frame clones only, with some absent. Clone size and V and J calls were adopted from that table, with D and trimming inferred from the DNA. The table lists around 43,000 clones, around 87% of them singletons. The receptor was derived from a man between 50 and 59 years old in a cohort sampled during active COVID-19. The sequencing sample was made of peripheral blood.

The CDR3 region has the DNA TGTGCCACAGTCCCGGGACAGCGACCAAATCAGCCCCAGCATTTT. Its protein is CATVPGQRPNQPQHF. The chain recombines TRBV19 with TRBJ1-5, with 7 positions matching TRBD1. CDR3 length: 15 amino acids. CDR1 LNHDA and CDR2 SQIVND come from the germline V gene (reference sequence). Losses at the gene ends were 10 bases for V and 4 bases for J; bases not matched to a gene: 13.